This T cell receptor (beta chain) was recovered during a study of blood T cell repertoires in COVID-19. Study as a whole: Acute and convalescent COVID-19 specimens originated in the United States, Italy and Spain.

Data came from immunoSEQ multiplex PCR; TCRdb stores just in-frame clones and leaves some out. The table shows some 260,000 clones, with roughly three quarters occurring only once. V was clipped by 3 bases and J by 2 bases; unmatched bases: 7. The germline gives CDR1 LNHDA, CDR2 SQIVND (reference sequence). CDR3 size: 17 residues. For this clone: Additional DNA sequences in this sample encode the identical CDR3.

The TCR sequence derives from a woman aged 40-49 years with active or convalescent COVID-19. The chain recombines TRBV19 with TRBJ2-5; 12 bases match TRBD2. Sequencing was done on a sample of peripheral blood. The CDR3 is CASSIGLAGLTQETQYF. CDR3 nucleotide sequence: TGTGCCAGTAGTATTGGACTAGCGGGGCTCACTCAAGAGACCCAGTACTTC. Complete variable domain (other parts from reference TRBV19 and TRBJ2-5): DGGITQSPKYLFRKEGQNVTLSCEQNLNHDAMYWYRQDPGQGLRLIYYSQIVNDFQKGDIAEGYSVSREKKESFPLTVTSAQKNPTAFYLCASSIGLAGLTQETQYFGPGTRLLVL.